This T cell receptor (beta chain) was sequenced for a study of neurological immune-mediated disorders. The CDR3 sequence is 18 residues long. The V and J ends lost 3 bases and 0 bases, in that order; junction bases with no gene match: 9. This clonotype was seen at least ten times. TCRdb reprocessed the 5' RACE reads with MiXCR, giving one entry per CDR3 protein. The repertoire holds over 45,000 distinct CDR3 sequences, with 4% as singletons. Specimen: CD4+ T cells from blood. The gene calls are TRBV12-3 or TRBV12-4 and TRBJ2-4; 9 nucleotides match TRBD1. The sequence derives from a middle-aged woman with multiple sclerosis. CDR3 sequence: CASSFRTGANLAKNIQYF. As DNA, the CDR3 is TGTGCCAGCAGTTTCCGGACAGGGGCCAACTTAGCCAAAAACATTCAGTACTTC.